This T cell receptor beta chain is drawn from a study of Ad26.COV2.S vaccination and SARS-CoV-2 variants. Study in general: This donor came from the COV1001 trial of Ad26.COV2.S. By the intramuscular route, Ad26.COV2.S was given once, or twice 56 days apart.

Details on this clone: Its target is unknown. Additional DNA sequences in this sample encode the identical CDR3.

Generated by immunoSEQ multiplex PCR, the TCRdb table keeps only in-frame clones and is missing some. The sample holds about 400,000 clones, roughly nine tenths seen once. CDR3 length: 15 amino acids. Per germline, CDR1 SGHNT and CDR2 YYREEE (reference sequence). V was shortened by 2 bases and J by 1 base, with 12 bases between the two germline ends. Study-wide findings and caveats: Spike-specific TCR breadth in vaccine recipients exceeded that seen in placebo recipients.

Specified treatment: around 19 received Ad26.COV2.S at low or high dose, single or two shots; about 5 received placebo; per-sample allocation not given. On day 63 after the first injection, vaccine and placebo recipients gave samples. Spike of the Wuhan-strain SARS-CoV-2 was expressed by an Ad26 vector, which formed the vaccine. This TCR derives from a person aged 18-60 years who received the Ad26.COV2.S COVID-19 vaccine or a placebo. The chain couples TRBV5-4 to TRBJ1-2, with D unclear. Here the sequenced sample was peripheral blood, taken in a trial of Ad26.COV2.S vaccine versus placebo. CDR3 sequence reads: CASSLRRELNYGYTF. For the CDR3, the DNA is TGTGCCAGCAGCTTAAGGAGGGAACTTAACTATGGCTACACCTTC. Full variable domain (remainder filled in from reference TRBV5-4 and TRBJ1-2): ETGVTQSPTHLIKTRGQQVTLRCSSQSGHNTVSWYQQALGQGPQFIFQYYREEENGRGNFPPRFSGLQFPNYSSELNVNALELDDSALYLCASSLRRELNYGYTFGSGTRLTVV.